This note documents a single T cell receptor beta chain sequence. What it recognizes is unknown. This CDR3 is built from 15 residues. Germline CDR1 and CDR2: DFQATT and SNEGSKA (reference sequence). The data belong to a study of neurological immune-mediated disorders. Study outcomes and limitations: The greatest degree of TCR clonal expansion was observed in HTLV-1-associated myelopathy, with the lowest in multiple sclerosis, below that of healthy controls.

cDNA synthesis was performed by 5'RACE with 10-nucleotide random UMIs. TCRdb fed the 5' RACE reads into MiXCR, producing one record per CDR3 protein. Here the sample spans 30,000 to 35,000 distinct CDR3 sequences, 20% to 25% being singletons. The origin of this receptor is a middle-aged man with HTLV-1-associated myelopathy (HAM/TSP). Sample: CD4+ T cells from blood. The V and J genes are TRBV20-1 and TRBJ2-1, with D perhaps matching TRBD2 (6 bases). This CDR3 reads CSAPPLTSSYNEQFF. The CDR3 DNA is TGCAGCGCGCCACCTCTGACTAGCTCCTACAATGAGCAGTTCTTC.